The 20 T cell receptor beta chains below come from one sample, sequenced in a study of shared clonotypes between healthy human individuals (dated by TCRdb to between 2020 and 2021). Library prep was done by the immunoSEQ multiplex PCR assay. Sourced from immuneACCESS, this table was stored by TCRdb with only in-frame sequences that have V and J called. A share of the clones is absent; for the studies checked, an unresolved V gene accounts for under half, and the remainder has no known explanation. In all, the sample holds about 2.1 million clones, and around 93% of those were seen once. Of the sample, about 1.7% falls within the top ten clones. CD8 naive samples consisted of CD45RO-negative cells that were positively selected for CCR7, yielding a CD45RA+CCR7+ population without TemRA cells. The specimen was naive CD8+ T cells from PBMCs. This specimen's cell subset or site label, per the study, means: CD45RA+CCR7+. The receptors shown here come from a man between 18 and 29 years old in good health. Some clones in this sample may be carry-over from other donors' samples.

CDR3 sequence: CASSLGQSSDEQYF. The DNA of the CDR3 is TGCGCCAGCAGCCTAGGACAGAGCTCGGACGAGCAGTACTTC. The chain has TRBV5-1 and TRBJ2-7; D may be TRBD1 (6 bases). V was pared by 4 bases and J by 5 bases, with 16 bases between. Germline CDR1 SGHRS, CDR2 YFSETQ. The CDR3 spans 14 residues.

The genes are TRBV2 and TRBJ2-1; D is possibly TRBD2 (6 bases). The germline V gene encodes CDR1 SNHLY and CDR2 FYNNEI. This CDR3 comprises 13 residues. Trimming pared 10 bases from V and 4 bases from J, leaving 14 bases between. CDR3 in amino acids: CATGSRDYNEQFF. The CDR3 region has the DNA TGTGCCACAGGGTCGCGGGATTACAATGAGCAGTTCTTC.

The V gene is TRBV7-3, the J gene TRBJ2-2; 9 nucleotides align to TRBD2. Trimming took 2 bases from V and 8 from J; bases not matched to a gene: 9. Looked up from germline, CDR1 is SGHTA and CDR2 is FQGTGA. This CDR3 is 16 amino acids long. CDR3 sequence (DNA): TGTGCCAGCAGCTTACCCGTAGCGGGAGAGAAGGGGGAGCTGTTTTTT. Amino acid sequence: CASSLPVAGEKGELFF.

This CDR3 reads CASHPRPGVGEETQYF. The CDR3 nucleotides are TGTGCCAGTCATCCCCGACCAGGGGTGGGTGAAGAGACCCAGTACTTC. The chain joins TRBV19 to TRBJ2-5, with a weak D call TRBD1 (6 bases). This CDR3 spans 16 amino acids. V was clipped by 8 bases and J by 3 bases, with 22 bases between them. Germline assignment: CDR1 LNHDA and CDR2 SQIVND (reference sequence).

The V and J genes are TRBV7-6 and TRBJ2-1; TRBD2 agrees at 11 bases. The CDR3 covers 19 residues. Trimming took 1 base from V and 0 from J; bases not matched to a gene: 8. Germline CDR1 reads SGHVS; CDR2 reads FNYEAQ. The CDR3 region is CASSLVLAGVQSSYNEQFF. CDR3 sequence (DNA): TGTGCCAGCAGCTTAGTACTAGCGGGAGTGCAATCCTCCTACAATGAGCAGTTCTTC.

The V gene is TRBV27, the J gene TRBJ1-2; D gene unclear. V shed 6 bases and J shed 5 bases, with 19 bases lying between them. The germline V gene has CDR1 MNHEY and CDR2 SMNVEV (reference sequence). The CDR3 spans 15 residues. The CDR3 region has the DNA TGTGCCAGCAGGCCGATCGTGGGAGGGCAGTATGGCTACACCTTC. Translating it yields CASRPIVGGQYGYTF.

The chain carries TRBV4-3 and TRBJ2-1; 9 nucleotides align to TRBD2. From germline, CDR1 is LGHNA and CDR2 YSLEER. This CDR3 has 17 residues. The trim removed 0 bases at V and 7 bases at J, leaving 10 bases unmatched. The DNA for the CDR3 is TGCGCCAGCAGCCAAGATACTCTAGCGGGGAGTTCGAATGAGCAGTTCTTC. This encodes CASSQDTLAGSSNEQFF.

The V gene is TRBV9, the J gene TRBJ1-2, with D possibly TRBD1 on 5 matching bases. CDR3 length: 18 amino acids. Trimming stripped 4 bases from V and 3 bases from J, with 25 bases between. Germline values: CDR1 SGDLS, CDR2 YYNGEE. CDR3 in amino acids: CASSFSAARESNYYGYTF. In DNA, the CDR3 is TGTGCCAGCAGCTTCTCGGCTGCCAGGGAGAGCAATTACTATGGCTACACCTTC.

This clone was counted a single time. V and J are TRBV30 and TRBJ1-2; D might be TRBD1 (6 bases). The V gene lost 7 bases and the J gene lost 0 bases, with 21 bases spanning the gap. The CDR3 extends over 16 amino acids. CDR1 and CDR2 (germline): GTSNPN, SVGIG (reference sequence). CDR3 in amino acids: CASTSGTDSPNYGYTF. The CDR3 coding sequence is TGTGCCTCTACCTCGGGTACGGACAGCCCTAACTATGGCTACACCTTC.

The chain joins TRBV11-2 to TRBJ2-2, with D hard to call. Germline-derived CDR1 and CDR2 are SGHAT and FQNNGV. The germline V and J ends were trimmed by 2 bases and 6 bases, with 4 bases remaining between them. This CDR3 spans 12 amino acids. CDR3 sequence (DNA): TGTGCCAGCAGCTTAATTCCCGGGGAGCTGTTTTTT. It is translated as CASSLIPGELFF.

This clone has just a few counts. The chain is built from TRBV9 and TRBJ1-2; tentatively, D is TRBD1 (6 bases). Trimming stripped 4 bases from V and 4 bases from J, with 11 bases between. CDR1 and CDR2 (germline): SGDLS, YYNGEE. CDR3 length equals 13 residues. As DNA, the CDR3 is TGTGCCAGCAGCCTTGGACAGACCTATGGCTACACCTTC. Its protein is CASSLGQTYGYTF.

About this clone itself: A far larger clone is a single base away, which makes a read error likely. V usage is TRBV28 and J usage is TRBJ1-5; no firm D call. Germline assignment: CDR1 MDHEN and CDR2 SYDVKM. The CDR3 runs 12 residues. V lost 6 bases and J 4 bases, leaving 7 bases between the germline ends. This chain's CDR3 is CASRFGNQPQHF. Written as DNA, the CDR3 is TGTGCCAGCAGGTTCGGGAATCAGCCCCAGCATTTT. The complete variable domain, with remaining parts taken from reference TRBV28 and TRBJ1-5, reads DVKVTQSSRYLVKRTGEKVFLECVQDMDHENMFWYRQDPGLGLRLIYFSYDVKMKEKGDIPEGYSVSREKKERFSLILESASTNQTSMYLCASRFGNQPQHFGDGTRLSIL.

Concerning this clone: The same CDR3 arises from other DNA sequences in this sample as well. The gene calls are TRBV6-1 and TRBJ2-7; no clear D. The CDR3 spans 12 residues. Germline V lookup: CDR1 MNHNS, CDR2 SASEGT. V lost 3 bases, J lost 0 bases, and 3 bases lay in between. In DNA, the CDR3 is TGTGCCAGCAGTGACCACTCCTACGAGCAGTACTTC. Translated: CASSDHSYEQYF.

The V gene is TRBV19, the J gene TRBJ2-3; TRBD2 aligns across 9 bases. Germline V gene sequence: CDR1 LNHDA, CDR2 SQIVND (reference sequence). The V gene end was trimmed by 5 bases and the J gene end by 4 bases; junction bases not matched to a gene: 7. This CDR3 has 15 residues. CDR3 coding DNA: TGTGCCAGTAGTGAGCGAGCGGGGGGCCCAGATACGCAGTATTTT. As protein: CASSERAGGPDTQYF.

V and J are TRBV9 and TRBJ2-3; either TRBD1 or TRBD2 may supply D (6 bases each). V lost 0 bases and J lost 5, with 10 bases in between. This CDR3 has 14 residues. Per the germline V gene, CDR1 is SGDLS and CDR2 is YYNGEE. In nucleotides, the CDR3 is TGTGCCAGCAGCGTAGCGGGGGCTAGAGATACGCAGTATTTT. Translation: CASSVAGARDTQYF.

The rearrangement joins TRBV10-1 to TRBJ2-7, with 10 nucleotides matching TRBD1. V trimming: 6 bases; J trimming: 6 bases; junction bases outside the gene matches: 14. The CDR3 sequence is 16 residues long. The germline CDR1 and CDR2 sequences are WNHNN and SYGVQD (reference sequence). CDR3 loop: CASRSEEGTGEGEQYF. In DNA, the CDR3 is TGCGCCAGCAGAAGTGAGGAGGGGACAGGGGAAGGCGAGCAGTACTTC.

This sequence joins TRBV5-6 and TRBJ1-3; D might be TRBD1 (5 bases). Trimming pared 0 bases from V and 4 bases from J, leaving 5 bases between. The CDR3 sequence is 13 residues long. Germline CDR1 reads SGHDT; CDR2 reads YYEEEE. The CDR3 here is CASSLEGGNTIYF. As DNA, the CDR3 is TGTGCCAGCAGCTTGGAGGGGGGAAACACCATATATTTT.

The chain combines TRBV13 with TRBJ2-5; a possible D gene is TRBD2 (5 bases). CDR3 length: 14 residues. Trimming cost V 5 bases and J 3 bases, with 13 bases left between them. CDR1 PRHDT and CDR2 FYEKMQ come from the germline V gene (reference sequence). CDR3 in amino acids: CASSLRTGEETQYF. CDR3 DNA: TGTGCCAGCAGCCTCCGGACTGGGGAAGAGACCCAGTACTTC.

The V gene is TRBV11-2, the J gene TRBJ1-4, with 10 positions matching TRBD1. Germline-derived CDR1 and CDR2 are SGHAT and FQNNGV. The V and J ends lost 5 bases and 8 bases, in that order; junction bases with no gene match: 8. The CDR3 has 15 residues. This chain's CDR3 is CASSGGTGVWEKLFF. As DNA, the CDR3 is TGTGCCAGCAGCGGCGGGACAGGGGTATGGGAAAAACTGTTTTTT.

The chain recombines TRBV4-1 with TRBJ2-2; possible D gene TRBD2, 7 bases. The CDR3 is 14 residues long. The ends were cut back, 2 bases at V and 5 bases at J, with 9 bases in the middle. Germline V gene data show CDR1 as MGHRA and CDR2 as YSYEKL. This chain's CDR3 is CASSQRGATGELFF. The DNA of the CDR3 is TGCGCCAGCAGCCAACGGGGGGCTACCGGGGAGCTGTTTTTT.